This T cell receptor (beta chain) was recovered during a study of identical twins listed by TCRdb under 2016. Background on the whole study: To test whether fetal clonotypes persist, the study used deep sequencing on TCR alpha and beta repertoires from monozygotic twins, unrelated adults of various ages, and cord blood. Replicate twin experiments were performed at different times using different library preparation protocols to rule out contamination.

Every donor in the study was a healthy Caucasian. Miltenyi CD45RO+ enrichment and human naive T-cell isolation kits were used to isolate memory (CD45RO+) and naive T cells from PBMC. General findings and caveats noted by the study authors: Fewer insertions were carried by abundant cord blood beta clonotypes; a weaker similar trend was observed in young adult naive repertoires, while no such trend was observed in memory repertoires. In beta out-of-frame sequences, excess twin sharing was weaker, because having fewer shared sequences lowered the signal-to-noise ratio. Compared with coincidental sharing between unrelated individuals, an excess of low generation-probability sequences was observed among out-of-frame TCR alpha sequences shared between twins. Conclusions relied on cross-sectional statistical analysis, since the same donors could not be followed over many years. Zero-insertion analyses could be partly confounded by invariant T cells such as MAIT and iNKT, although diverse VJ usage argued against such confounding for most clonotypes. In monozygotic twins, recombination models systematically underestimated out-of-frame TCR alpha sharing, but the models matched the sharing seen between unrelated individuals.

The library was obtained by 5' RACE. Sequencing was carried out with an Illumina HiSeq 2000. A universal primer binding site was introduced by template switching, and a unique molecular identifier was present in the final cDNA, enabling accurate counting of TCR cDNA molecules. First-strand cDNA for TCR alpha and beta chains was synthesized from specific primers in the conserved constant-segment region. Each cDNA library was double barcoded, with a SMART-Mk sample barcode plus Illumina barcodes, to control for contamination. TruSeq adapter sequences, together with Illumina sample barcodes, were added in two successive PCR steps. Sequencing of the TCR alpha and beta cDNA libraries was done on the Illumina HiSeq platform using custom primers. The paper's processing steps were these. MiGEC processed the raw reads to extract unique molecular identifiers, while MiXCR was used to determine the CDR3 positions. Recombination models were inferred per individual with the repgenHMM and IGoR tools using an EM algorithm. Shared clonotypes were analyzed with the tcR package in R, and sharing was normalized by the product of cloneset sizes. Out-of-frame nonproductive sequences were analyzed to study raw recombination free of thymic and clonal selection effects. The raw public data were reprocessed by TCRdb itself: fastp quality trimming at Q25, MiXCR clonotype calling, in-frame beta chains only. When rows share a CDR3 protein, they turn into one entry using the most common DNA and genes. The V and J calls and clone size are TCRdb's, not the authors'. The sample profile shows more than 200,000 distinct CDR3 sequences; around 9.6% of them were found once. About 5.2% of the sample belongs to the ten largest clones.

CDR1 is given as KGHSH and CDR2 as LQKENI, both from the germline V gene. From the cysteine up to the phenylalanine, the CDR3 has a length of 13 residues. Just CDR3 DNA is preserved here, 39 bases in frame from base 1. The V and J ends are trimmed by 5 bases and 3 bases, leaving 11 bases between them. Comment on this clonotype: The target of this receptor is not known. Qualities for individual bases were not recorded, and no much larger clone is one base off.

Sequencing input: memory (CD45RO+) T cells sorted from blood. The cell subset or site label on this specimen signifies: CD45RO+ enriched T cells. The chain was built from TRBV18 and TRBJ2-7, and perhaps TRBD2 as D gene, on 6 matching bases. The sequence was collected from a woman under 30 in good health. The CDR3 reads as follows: CASSVGEVYEQYF. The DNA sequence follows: TGTGCCAGCTCAGTGGGGGAGGTCTACGAGCAGTACTTC.